This is a list of T cell receptor beta chains from one sample in a study of T cell repertoires in cytomegalovirus infection. Each CDR3 protein is one row after TCRdb ran MiXCR on the reads. The table lists about 320,000 distinct CDR3 sequences, 9.5% of them singletons. Sequenced material: PBMCs. The receptor set was obtained from a human donor in good health (CMV status not recorded). Some clones in this sample may be carry-over from other donors' samples. Each CDR3 is given with its conserved first and last residue.

j_gene | v_gene | CDR3aa
TRBJ2-1 | TRBV28 | CASSWVDRRVAINNEQFF
TRBJ1-1 | TRBV6-6 | CASSDRGGVTEAFF
TRBJ2-5 | TRBV7-2 | CASSLAGGLRGVKETQYF
TRBJ2-7 | TRBV11-3 | CASSTGDGVGEQYF
TRBJ2-1 | TRBV7-3 | CASSLQRGHNEQFF
TRBJ2-3 | TRBV29-1 | CLTGSIDTQYF
TRBJ2-2 | TRBV7-2 | CASSARGAGELFF
TRBJ2-3 | TRBV24-1 | CATSGFYKDTQYF
TRBJ1-2 | TRBV7-2 | CASSLATGNGYTF
TRBJ2-3 | TRBV7-6 | CASSLGTSSADTQYF
TRBJ2-3 | TRBV6-2/TRBV6-3 | CASSSGNTQYF
TRBJ2-5 | TRBV6-5 | CASSYYGGGFDQYF
TRBJ2-1 | TRBV2 | CASMDRGVYNEQFF
TRBJ2-1 | TRBV28 | CASSLYGNPSNEQFF
TRBJ2-1 | TRBV6-1 | CASSLAGENGWFF
TRBJ2-5 | TRBV4-2 | CASSQASNVETQYF
TRBJ1-1 | TRBV11-2 | CASSSHAPSSEAFF